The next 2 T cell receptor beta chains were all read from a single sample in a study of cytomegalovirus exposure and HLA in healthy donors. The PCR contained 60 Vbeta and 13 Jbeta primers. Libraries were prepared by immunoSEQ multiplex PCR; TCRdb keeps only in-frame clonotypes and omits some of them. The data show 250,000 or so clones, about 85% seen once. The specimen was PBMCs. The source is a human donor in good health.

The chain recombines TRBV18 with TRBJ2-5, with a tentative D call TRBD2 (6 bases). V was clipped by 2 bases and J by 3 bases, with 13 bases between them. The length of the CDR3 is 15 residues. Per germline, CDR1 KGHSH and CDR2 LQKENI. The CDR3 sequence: CASSPGEREEETQYF. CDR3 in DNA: TGTGCCAGCTCACCAGGGGAGAGGGAGGAAGAGACCCAGTACTTC. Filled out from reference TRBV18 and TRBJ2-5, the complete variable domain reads NAGVMQNPRHLVRRRGQEARLRCSPMKGHSHVYWYRQLPEEGLKFMVYLQKENIIDESGMPKERFSAEFPKEGPSILRIQQVVRGDSAAYFCASSPGEREEETQYFGPGTRLLVL.

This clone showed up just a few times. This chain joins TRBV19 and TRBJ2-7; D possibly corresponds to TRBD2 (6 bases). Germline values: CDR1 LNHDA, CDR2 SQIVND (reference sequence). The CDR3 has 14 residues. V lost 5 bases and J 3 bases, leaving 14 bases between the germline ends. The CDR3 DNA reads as TGTGCCAGTAGTGTGGCAGGGAGGAACTACGAGCAGTACTTC. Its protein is CASSVAGRNYEQYF.